This T cell receptor beta chain was recorded in a study of T-cell memory formation after mild COVID-19. The CDR3 sequence is 14 residues long. The germline V gene encodes CDR1 SGHTA and CDR2 FQGNSA. Trimming took 6 bases from V and 3 from J, leaving 12 bases between them. TCRdb reanalysed the 5' RACE reads using MiXCR and keeps one entry per CDR3 protein. Here the sample spans some 86,000 distinct CDR3 sequences, around a quarter being singletons. This clonotype was found a few times. The sequenced sample was PBMCs or a T cell subset sorted from them (not recorded which). The sequence derives from a man between 18 and 35 years old who had mild COVID-19 (a few samples of this study predate the infection). Cell type and time point are not known. The genes are TRBV7-2 and TRBJ2-1; D is possibly TRBD1 or TRBD2 (5 bases each). The CDR3 is CASSYEGNYNEQFF. The CDR3 DNA reads as TGTGCCAGCAGTTATGAGGGGAACTACAATGAGCAGTTCTTC.